A selection of T cell receptor beta chains follows, all from one sample in a study of cytomegalovirus exposure and HLA in healthy donors. Clones were sequenced by immunoSEQ multiplex PCR, and TCRdb holds only the in-frame ones, with some missing. This sample's clone table lists about 160,000 clones. The sample consisted of PBMCs. The receptor source for this set is a woman in her fifties or sixties in good health and CMV-seronegative. The CDR3 runs from the conserved cysteine through the conserved F or W. The D gene is left open where the match is weak.

D	V	J	CDR3	DNA
TRBD2	TRBV5-4	TRBJ2-1	CASSLASSGGPYNEQFF	TGTGCCAGCAGCTTGGCCTCTAGCGGGGGACCTTACAATGAGCAGTTCTTC
TRBD1	TRBV7-9	TRBJ1-1	CASSLSDRVEDTEAFF	TGTGCCAGCAGCTTGAGTGACAGGGTTGAGGACACTGAAGCTTTCTTT
TRBD2	TRBV19	TRBJ2-3	CASSIGPTSGTSTDTQYF	TGTGCCAGTAGTATAGGCCCTACTAGCGGTACTAGCACAGATACGCAGTATTTT
TRBD1	TRBV7-9	TRBJ2-5	CASTPGGTETQYF	TGTGCCAGCACCCCAGGGGGCACGGAGACCCAGTACTTC
NA	TRBV11-3	TRBJ1-1	CASSLATGTEAFF	TGTGCCAGCAGCTTAGCCACGGGGACTGAAGCTTTCTTT
TRBD1	TRBV7-9	TRBJ2-3	CASSPTGGNTDTQYF	TGTGCCAGCAGCCCAACAGGGGGGAACACAGATACGCAGTATTTT
NA	TRBV19	TRBJ1-6	CATSRAFQGYNSPLHF	TGTGCCACTTCAAGGGCGTTTCAGGGCTATAATTCACCCCTCCACTTT
NA	TRBV19	TRBJ1-4	CASSIGHTDEKLFF	TGTGCCAGTAGTATAGGACACACCGATGAAAAACTGTTTTTT
NA	TRBV29-1	TRBJ2-7	CSVEARGKVYEQYF	TGCAGCGTTGAAGCCAGGGGAAAGGTCTACGAGCAGTACTTC
NA	TRBV13	TRBJ1-1	CASSFAGARGTEAFF	TGTGCCAGCAGCTTTGCAGGGGCTCGGGGAACTGAAGCTTTCTTT
TRBD1	TRBV7-2	TRBJ1-5	CASSRTGGHQPQHF	TGTGCCAGCAGCCGGACAGGGGGGCATCAGCCCCAGCATTTT
NA	TRBV4-1	TRBJ2-7	CASSQDWETRKTYEQYF	TGCGCCAGCAGCCAAGATTGGGAGACACGAAAGACCTACGAGCAGTACTTC
TRBD1	TRBV4-2	TRBJ1-4	CASSQGVDRGPTNEKLFF	TGTGCCAGCAGCCAGGGAGTAGACAGGGGACCAACTAATGAAAAACTGTTTTTT
NA	TRBV10-1	TRBJ2-1	CASSLAGTNYNEQFF	TGCGCCAGCAGTCTTGCGGGAACGAACTACAATGAGCAGTTCTTC
NA	TRBV27	TRBJ2-1	CASSTRRLGNEQFF	TGTGCCAGCAGTACTAGAAGGTTGGGCAATGAGCAGTTCTTC
TRBD2	TRBV11-2	TRBJ2-1	CASSLLAGGPHNEQFF	TGTGCCAGCAGCTTACTAGCGGGGGGGCCCCACAATGAGCAGTTCTTC
TRBD2	TRBV4-2	TRBJ2-5	CASSGGGASETQYF	TGTGCCAGCAGCGGCGGGGGGGCCTCGGAGACCCAGTACTTC
NA	TRBV5-4	TRBJ1-2	CASRKNSNYGYTF	TGTGCCAGCAGGAAGAACTCTAACTATGGCTACACCTTC
TRBD1	TRBV7-8	TRBJ2-1	CASSFSTGIYNEQFF	TGTGCCAGCAGCTTTTCGACAGGGATCTACAATGAGCAGTTCTTC
NA	TRBV18	TRBJ1-2	CASSPSGREGYTF	TGTGCCAGCTCACCATCAGGGCGTGAAGGCTACACCTTC
NA	TRBV21-1	TRBJ1-3	CASTIQLMGTRAFSGNTIYF	TGTGCCAGCACCATACAACTGATGGGGACTCGCGCCTTCTCTGGAAACACCATATATTTT
TRBD1	TRBV5-1	TRBJ2-1	CASSTGQGRGNSNEQFF	TGCGCCAGCAGCACAGGACAGGGGAGAGGGAATTCCAATGAGCAGTTCTTC
TRBD1	TRBV5-1	TRBJ1-2	CASSSTGTAAGYGYTF	TGCGCCAGCAGCTCAACCGGGACAGCTGCTGGCTATGGCTACACCTTC
TRBD1	TRBV2	TRBJ2-3	CASSDDRATDTQYF	TGTGCCAGCAGTGACGACAGGGCGACAGATACGCAGTATTTT
TRBD1	TRBV18	TRBJ2-3	CASSPPGQRPTDTQYF	TGTGCCAGCTCACCCCCGGGACAGCGGCCCACAGATACGCAGTATTTT
NA	TRBV4-1	TRBJ2-7	CASSSIPVKVSYEQYF	TGCGCCAGCAGCTCAATCCCGGTTAAAGTCTCCTACGAGCAGTACTTC